Following are 19 T cell receptor beta chains from one sample sequenced in a study of blood T cell repertoires in COVID-19. Generated by immunoSEQ multiplex PCR, the TCRdb table keeps only in-frame clones and is missing some. The repertoire includes about 36,000 clones, about three quarters of them detected once, and 33% sits in the top ten. Sample: peripheral blood. These receptors were obtained from a man in his sixties with acute or convalescent COVID-19.

The chain combines TRBV4-2 with TRBJ2-5, with 10 positions matching TRBD2. Germline loops: CDR1 LGHNA, CDR2 YNFKEQ. With 4 bases clipped from V and 3 bases from J, the junction kept 26 bases outside the gene matches. The CDR3 consists of 22 residues. The CDR3 nucleotides are TGTGCCAGCAGCCGGAGAGGGGCTAGCGGGAGTGGGAACCCATATGAGAAAGAGACCCAGTACTTC. Translating it yields CASSRRGASGSGNPYEKETQYF.

Only a few counts were recorded for this clone. The rearrangement uses TRBV6-5 and TRBJ2-3; 13 bases align to TRBD2. Germline CDR1 and CDR2: MNHEY and SVGAGI. The CDR3 length is 15 residues. After removal of 8 bases from V and 1 base from J, the junction contained 3 bases not matched to a gene. The CDR3 sequence is CASEGLAGGTDTQYF. The CDR3 DNA follows: TGTGCCAGCGAAGGACTAGCGGGAGGCACAGATACGCAGTATTTT.

The V and J genes are TRBV10-2 and TRBJ1-3; unclear D gene. The V and J ends lost 2 bases and 0 bases respectively, with 11 bases between them. Germline V lookup: CDR1 WSHSY, CDR2 SAAADI. This CDR3 comprises 16 residues. The CDR3, as DNA: TGCGCCAGCAGTGAGGCGGCGGCGGTCTCTGGAAACACCATATATTTT. It translates to CASSEAAAVSGNTIYF.

The chain joins TRBV2 to TRBJ2-5, with a possible D match to TRBD1 (6 bases). In germline, CDR1 is SNHLY, CDR2 FYNNEI. This CDR3 comprises 15 residues. V dropped 2 bases and J dropped 4 bases, with 14 bases sitting between them. DNA of the CDR3: TGTGCCAGCAGTGAAACGGGGACACGTCGAGAGACCCAGTACTTC. It yields the protein CASSETGTRRETQYF.

The rearrangement joins TRBV11-3 to TRBJ2-2, with D unresolved. Germline loops: CDR1 SGHNT, CDR2 YENEEA. The CDR3 has 14 amino acids. V gave up 0 bases and J gave up 5 bases, with 7 bases separating them. CDR3 sequence reads: CASSLDPGTGELFF. The CDR3 nucleotides read TGTGCCAGCAGCTTAGATCCCGGGACCGGGGAGCTGTTTTTT.

The chain joins TRBV19 to TRBJ1-6; tentatively, D is TRBD1 (6 bases). The germline CDR1 and CDR2 sequences are LNHDA and SQIVND (reference sequence). V lost 8 bases and J lost 10, with 18 bases in between. CDR3 length: 14 amino acids. CDR3: CASGGAGSPSPLHF. The DNA of the CDR3 is TGTGCCAGTGGGGGGGCAGGATCCCCGTCACCCCTCCACTTT.

V and J are TRBV7-9 and TRBJ2-7, with D possibly TRBD1 on 7 matching bases. The CDR3 is 15 residues long. The germline V gene encodes CDR1 SEHNR and CDR2 FQNEAQ (reference sequence). V lost 1 base, J lost 3 bases, and 13 bases lay in between. CDR3 sequence reads: CASSLGGTVSYEQYF. The CDR3 DNA follows: TGTGCCAGCAGCTTAGGCGGGACAGTGAGCTACGAGCAGTACTTC. The entire variable domain, with the rest obtained from reference TRBV7-9 and TRBJ2-7, is as follows: DTGVSQNPRHKITKRGQNVTFRCDPISEHNRLYWYRQTLGQGPEFLTYFQNEAQLEKSRLLSDRFSAERPKGSFSTLEIQRTEQGDSAMYLCASSLGGTVSYEQYFGPGTRLTVT.

This chain joins TRBV5-1 and TRBJ2-5; 7 bases match TRBD2. J gave up 2 bases and V 2 bases, and 9 bases lay outside the gene matches. Germline CDR1 reads SGHRS; CDR2 reads YFSETQ. This CDR3 contains 16 residues. The DNA for the CDR3 is TGCGCCAGCAGCTTAAGTGGTAGCGGGCCTCAAGAGACCCAGTACTTC. Encoded protein: CASSLSGSGPQETQYF.

The V call is TRBV27, the J call TRBJ1-5, with D possibly TRBD1 on 6 matching bases. The CDR3 loop spans 14 amino acids. Germline V gives CDR1 MNHEY, CDR2 SMNVEV (reference sequence). V was cut by 8 bases and J by 1 base, with 12 bases left in between. The DNA of the CDR3 is TGTGCCAGCGGCCGGACAGTCAGCAATCAGCCCCAGCATTTT. It codes for CASGRTVSNQPQHF.

The chain has TRBV7-2 and TRBJ2-7; a weak D match, TRBD1 (5 bases). Trimming stripped 5 bases from V and 5 bases from J, with 16 bases between. Per the germline V gene, CDR1 is SGHTA and CDR2 is FQGNSA. The CDR3 is 14 residues long. CDR3 sequence reads: CASSKSRVRNEQYF. The CDR3 DNA reads TGTGCCAGCAGCAAATCCAGGGTTCGCAACGAGCAGTACTTC.

The rearrangement joins TRBV28 to TRBJ2-3; the match to TRBD2 covers 10 bases. Unmatched junction bases numbered 7, after V lost 6 bases and J lost 4 bases. The CDR3 runs to 15 residues. Per germline, CDR1 MDHEN and CDR2 SYDVKM. This CDR3 is CASRRTSGRADTQYF. The CDR3 DNA reads as TGTGCCAGCAGACGAACCAGCGGGAGGGCAGATACGCAGTATTTT.

The genes are TRBV5-1 and TRBJ1-6; 9 bases are a match to TRBD1. Germline CDR1 reads SGHRS; CDR2 reads YFSETQ. V lost 4 bases and J lost 9; bases outside the gene matches: 8. CDR3 length equals 15 residues. The CDR3 region is CASSQGQGLGSPLHF. The CDR3 region has the DNA TGCGCCAGCAGCCAGGGACAGGGATTAGGTTCACCCCTCCACTTT. The whole variable domain, remainder taken from reference TRBV5-1 and TRBJ1-6, is KAGVTQTPRYLIKTRGQQVTLSCSPISGHRSVSWYQQTPGQGLQFLFEYFSETQRNKGNFPGRFSGRQFSNSRSEMNVSTLELGDSALYLCASSQGQGLGSPLHFGNGTRLTVT.

The chain's CDR3 is CASSLTRSYEQYF. The DNA of the CDR3 is TGTGCCAGCAGTTTGACTAGATCCTACGAGCAGTACTTC. The J gene is TRBJ2-7, the V gene TRBV6-5; TRBD2 is a possible D gene (6 bases). The CDR3 consists of 13 residues. Germline CDR1 and CDR2: MNHEY and SVGAGI. V was clipped by 4 bases and J by 1 base, with 8 bases between them.

This chain connects TRBV19 to TRBJ2-7; 7 bases agree with TRBD1. Germline CDR1 reads LNHDA; CDR2 reads SQIVND (reference sequence). CDR3 length: 14 residues. The trim removed 7 bases at V and 0 bases at J, leaving 6 bases unmatched. The CDR3 loop reads CASTRAGGSYEQYF. CDR3 sequence (DNA): TGTGCCAGTACCAGGGCAGGGGGCTCCTACGAGCAGTACTTC.

The chain employs TRBV7-6 and TRBJ2-3; perhaps TRBD1 as D (6 bases). This CDR3 is 16 amino acids long. Germline V gene sequence: CDR1 SGHVS, CDR2 FNYEAQ. Trimming cost V 3 bases and J 1 base, with 14 bases left between them. The CDR3 loop is CASSLIASGGTDTQYF. CDR3 sequence (DNA): TGTGCCAGCAGCTTGATTGCCTCAGGGGGCACAGATACGCAGTATTTT.

V gene TRBV6-1 combines with J gene TRBJ1-2; 7 bases agree with TRBD1. The V segment lost 2 bases and the J segment 4 bases; nucleotides outside the gene matches: 4. Germline V CDR1 and CDR2: MNHNS, SASEGT. This CDR3 region has 14 residues. This CDR3 is CASSELWDSYGYTF. The DNA of the CDR3 is TGTGCCAGCAGTGAATTATGGGACAGCTATGGCTACACCTTC.

J is TRBJ2-1 and V is TRBV12-3 or TRBV12-4, with 7 bases matching TRBD1. Unmatched junction bases numbered 4, after V lost 7 bases and J lost 4 bases. The CDR3 contains 13 residues. The CDR3 DNA reads as TGTGCCAGCACTAAGGGACAGTACAATGAGCAGTTCTTC. It translates to CASTKGQYNEQFF.

The chain joins TRBV9 to TRBJ2-5, with 7 bases aligning to TRBD2. The germline V gene encodes CDR1 SGDLS and CDR2 YYNGEE. This CDR3 is 14 amino acids long. V shed 0 bases and J 2 bases; nucleotides not matched to a gene: 1. The CDR3 sequence is CASSVAGGQETQYF. The CDR3 DNA follows: TGTGCCAGCAGCGTAGCCGGGGGGCAAGAGACCCAGTACTTC. The full variable domain, its missing parts supplied by reference TRBV9 and TRBJ2-5, is DSGVTQTPKHLITATGQRVTLRCSPRSGDLSVYWYQQSLDQGLQFLIQYYNGEERAKGNILERFSAQQFPDLHSELNLSSLELGDSALYFCASSVAGGQETQYFGPGTRLLVL.

This rearrangement joins TRBV7-2 to TRBJ2-1; 10 nucleotides agree with TRBD2. There are 15 residues in the CDR3. Trimming at V came to 1 base and at J to 6 bases, leaving 3 bases not matched to a gene. The germline CDR1 and CDR2 sequences are SGHTA and FQGNSA. CDR3: CASSLVASGSNEQFF. The CDR3, as DNA: TGTGCCAGCAGCTTAGTGGCTAGCGGGAGCAATGAGCAGTTCTTC.